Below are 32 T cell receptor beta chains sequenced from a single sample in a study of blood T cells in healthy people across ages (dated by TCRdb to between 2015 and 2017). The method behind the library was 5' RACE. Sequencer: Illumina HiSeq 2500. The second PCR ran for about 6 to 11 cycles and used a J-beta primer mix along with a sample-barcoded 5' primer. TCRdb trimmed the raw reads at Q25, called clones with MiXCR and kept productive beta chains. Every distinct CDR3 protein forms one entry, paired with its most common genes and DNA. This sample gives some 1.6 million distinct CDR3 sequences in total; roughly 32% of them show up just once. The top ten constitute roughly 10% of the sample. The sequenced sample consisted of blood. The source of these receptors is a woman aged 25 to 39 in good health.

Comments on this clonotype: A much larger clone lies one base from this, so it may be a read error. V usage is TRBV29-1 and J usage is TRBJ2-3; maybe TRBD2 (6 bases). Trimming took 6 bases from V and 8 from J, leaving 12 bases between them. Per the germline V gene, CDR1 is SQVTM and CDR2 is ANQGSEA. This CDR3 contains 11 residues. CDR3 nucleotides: TGCAGCGTGGACTACTCAGGTACGCAGTATTTT. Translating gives CSVDYSGTQYF.

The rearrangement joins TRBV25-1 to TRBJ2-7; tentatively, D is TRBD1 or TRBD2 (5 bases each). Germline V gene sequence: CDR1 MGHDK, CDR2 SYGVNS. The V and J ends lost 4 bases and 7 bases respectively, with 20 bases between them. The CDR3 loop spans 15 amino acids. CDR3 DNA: TGTGCCAGCAGTGGGGGCGCGGACTCTCAGGGAGAGCAGTACTTC. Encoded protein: CASSGGADSQGEQYF.

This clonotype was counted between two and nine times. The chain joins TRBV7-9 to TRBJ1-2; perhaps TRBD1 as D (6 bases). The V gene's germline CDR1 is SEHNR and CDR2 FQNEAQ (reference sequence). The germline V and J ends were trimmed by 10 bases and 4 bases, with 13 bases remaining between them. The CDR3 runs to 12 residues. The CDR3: CATLGGAYGYTF. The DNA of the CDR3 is TGTGCCACCCTTGGGGGCGCCTATGGCTACACCTTC.

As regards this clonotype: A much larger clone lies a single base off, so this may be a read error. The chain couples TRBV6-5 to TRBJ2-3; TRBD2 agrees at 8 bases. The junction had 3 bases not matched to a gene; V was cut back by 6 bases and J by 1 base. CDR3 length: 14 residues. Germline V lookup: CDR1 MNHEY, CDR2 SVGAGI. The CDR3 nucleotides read TGTGCCAGCAGACCGGGACTAGGCACAGATACGCAGTATTTT. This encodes CASRPGLGTDTQYF.

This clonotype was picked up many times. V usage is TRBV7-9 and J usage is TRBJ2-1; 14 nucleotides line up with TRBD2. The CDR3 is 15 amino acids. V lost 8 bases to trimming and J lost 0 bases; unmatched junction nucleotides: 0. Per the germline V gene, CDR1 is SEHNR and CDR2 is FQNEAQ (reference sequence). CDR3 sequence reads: CASGTSGSSYNEQFF. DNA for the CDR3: TGTGCCAGCGGGACTAGCGGGAGCTCCTACAATGAGCAGTTCTTC.

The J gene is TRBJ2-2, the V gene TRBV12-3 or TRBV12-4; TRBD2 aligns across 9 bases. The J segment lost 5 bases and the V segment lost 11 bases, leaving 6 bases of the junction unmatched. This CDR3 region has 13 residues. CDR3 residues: CAARTSGTGELFF. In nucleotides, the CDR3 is TGTGCCGCCAGAACTAGCGGGACCGGGGAGCTGTTTTTT.

The CDR3, as DNA: TGTGCCAGCCTCTTATACCCCCGGGGAAGGACGAACACTGAAGCTTTCTTT. Translation gives CASLLYPRGRTNTEAFF. This sequence joins TRBV28 and TRBJ1-1; no clear D gene. The V end was cut by 8 bases, the J end by 1 base, with 23 bases between. The CDR3 runs 17 residues. Looked up from germline, CDR1 is MDHEN and CDR2 is SYDVKM.

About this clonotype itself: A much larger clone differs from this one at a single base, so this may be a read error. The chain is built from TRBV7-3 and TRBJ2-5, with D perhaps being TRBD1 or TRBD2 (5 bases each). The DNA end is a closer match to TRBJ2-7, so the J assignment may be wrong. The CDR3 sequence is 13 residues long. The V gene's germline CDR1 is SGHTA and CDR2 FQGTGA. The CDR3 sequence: CASSPWDGYEQYF. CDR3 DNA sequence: TGTGCCAGCAGCCCCTGGGACGGCTACGAGCAGTACTTC.

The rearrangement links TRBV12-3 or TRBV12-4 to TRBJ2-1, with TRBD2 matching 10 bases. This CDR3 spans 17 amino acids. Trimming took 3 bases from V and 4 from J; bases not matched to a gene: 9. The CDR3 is CASSFIRTSGLYNEQFF. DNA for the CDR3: TGTGCCAGCAGTTTCATCCGGACTAGCGGCCTTTACAATGAGCAGTTCTTC.

CDR3 nucleotide sequence: TGTGCCAGCAGGGGGATAGAGACTACAGAGACCCAGTACTTC. Protein: CASRGIETTETQYF. The chain couples TRBV3-1 to TRBJ2-7; D possibly corresponds to TRBD2 (5 bases). The better agreement between TRBJ2-5 and the DNA end casts doubt on the J call. The germline gives CDR1 LGHDT, CDR2 YNNKEL (reference sequence). The CDR3 consists of 14 residues.

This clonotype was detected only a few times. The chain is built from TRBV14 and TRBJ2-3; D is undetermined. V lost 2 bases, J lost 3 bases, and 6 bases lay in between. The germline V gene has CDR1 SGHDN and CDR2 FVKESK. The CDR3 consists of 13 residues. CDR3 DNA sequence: TGTGCCAGCAGCCAACCCGCAACAGATACGCAGTATTTT. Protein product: CASSQPATDTQYF. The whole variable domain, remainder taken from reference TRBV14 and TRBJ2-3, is EAGVTQFPSHSVIEKGQTVTLRCDPISGHDNLYWYRRVMGKEIKFLLHFVKESKQDESGMPNNRFLAERTGGTYSTLKVQPAELEDSGVYFCASSQPATDTQYFGPGTRLTVL.

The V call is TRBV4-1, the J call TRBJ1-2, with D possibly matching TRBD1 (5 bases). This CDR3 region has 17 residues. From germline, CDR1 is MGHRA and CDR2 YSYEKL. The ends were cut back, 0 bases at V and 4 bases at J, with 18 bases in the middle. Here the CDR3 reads CASSQESSRDGGYGYTF. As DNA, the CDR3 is TGCGCCAGCAGCCAAGAAAGCAGCCGGGACGGAGGCTATGGCTACACCTTC.

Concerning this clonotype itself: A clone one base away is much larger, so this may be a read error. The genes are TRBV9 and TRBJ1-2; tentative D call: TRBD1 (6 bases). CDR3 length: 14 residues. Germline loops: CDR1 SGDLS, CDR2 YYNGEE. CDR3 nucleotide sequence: TGTGCCAGCAGCGAAAGGGACACCATCTATGGCTTCACCTTC. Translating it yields CASSERDTIYGFTF.

CDR3 in DNA: TGTGCCAGCAGCTCGAAACAGGGGTCATGGAACACAGATACGCAGTATTTT. Its protein is CASSSKQGSWNTDTQYF. The rearrangement joins TRBV7-9 to TRBJ2-3; 7 positions agree with TRBD1. This CDR3 contains 17 residues. Germline assignment: CDR1 SEHNR and CDR2 FQNEAQ (reference sequence). V gave up 4 bases and J gave up 2 bases; unmatched junction bases: 12.

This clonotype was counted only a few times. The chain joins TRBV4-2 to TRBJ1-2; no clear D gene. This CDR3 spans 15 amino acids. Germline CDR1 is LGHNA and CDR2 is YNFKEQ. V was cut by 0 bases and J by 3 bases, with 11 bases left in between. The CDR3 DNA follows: TGTGCCAGCAGCCAAGAACTCACTTTTGACTATGGCTACACCTTC. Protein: CASSQELTFDYGYTF.

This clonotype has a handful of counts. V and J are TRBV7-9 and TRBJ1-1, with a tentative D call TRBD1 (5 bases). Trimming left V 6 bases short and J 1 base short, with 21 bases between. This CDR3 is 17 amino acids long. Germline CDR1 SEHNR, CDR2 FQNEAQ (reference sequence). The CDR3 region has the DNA TGTGCCAGCAGATCGATTCGGGGGGGGATCAAGAACACTGAAGCTTTCTTT. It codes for CASRSIRGGIKNTEAFF.

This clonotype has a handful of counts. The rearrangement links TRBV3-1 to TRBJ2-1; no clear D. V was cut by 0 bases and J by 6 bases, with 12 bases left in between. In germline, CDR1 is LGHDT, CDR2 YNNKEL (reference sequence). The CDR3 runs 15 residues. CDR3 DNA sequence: TGTGCCAGCAGCCAAGACGGCCGGCGGAGCAATGAGCAGTTCTTC. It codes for CASSQDGRRSNEQFF.

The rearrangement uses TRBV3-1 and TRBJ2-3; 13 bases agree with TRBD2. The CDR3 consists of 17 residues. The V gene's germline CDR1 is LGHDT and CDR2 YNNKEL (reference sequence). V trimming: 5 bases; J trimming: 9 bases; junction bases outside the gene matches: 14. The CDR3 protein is CASSEALLAGGPWTQYF. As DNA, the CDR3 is TGTGCCAGCAGCGAGGCCCTACTAGCGGGAGGGCCGTGGACGCAGTATTTT.

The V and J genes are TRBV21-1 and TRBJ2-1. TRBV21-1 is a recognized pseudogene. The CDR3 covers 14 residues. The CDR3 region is CASRKYTDYNEQFF. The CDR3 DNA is TGTGCCAGCAGAAAGTACACCGACTACAATGAGCAGTTCTTC.

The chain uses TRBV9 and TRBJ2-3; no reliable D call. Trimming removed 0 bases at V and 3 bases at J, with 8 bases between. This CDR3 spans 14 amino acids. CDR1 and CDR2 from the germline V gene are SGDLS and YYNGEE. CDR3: CASSVEPRTDTQYF. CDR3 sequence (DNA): TGTGCCAGCAGCGTAGAACCTAGGACAGATACGCAGTATTTT.

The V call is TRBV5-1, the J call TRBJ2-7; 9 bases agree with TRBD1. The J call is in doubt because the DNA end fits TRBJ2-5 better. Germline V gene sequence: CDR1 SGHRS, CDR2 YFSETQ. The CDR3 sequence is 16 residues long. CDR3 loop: CASSLVGQGLRETQYF. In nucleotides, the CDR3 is TGCGCCAGCAGCTTGGTGGGACAGGGCCTTCGGGAGACCCAGTACTTC.

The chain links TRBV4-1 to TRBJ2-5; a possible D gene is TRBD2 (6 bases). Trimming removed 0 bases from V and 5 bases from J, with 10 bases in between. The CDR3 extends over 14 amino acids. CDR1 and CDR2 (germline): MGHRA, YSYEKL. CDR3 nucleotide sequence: TGCGCCAGCAGCCAAGATACTAGCTGGGAGACCCAGTACTTC. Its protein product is CASSQDTSWETQYF.

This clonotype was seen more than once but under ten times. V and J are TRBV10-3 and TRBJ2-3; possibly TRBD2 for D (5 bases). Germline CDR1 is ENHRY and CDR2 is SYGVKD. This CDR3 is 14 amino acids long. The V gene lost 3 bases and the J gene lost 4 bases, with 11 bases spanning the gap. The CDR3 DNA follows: TGTGCCATCAGTGATAAGGGAGCGCCAGATACGCAGTATTTT. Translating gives CAISDKGAPDTQYF.

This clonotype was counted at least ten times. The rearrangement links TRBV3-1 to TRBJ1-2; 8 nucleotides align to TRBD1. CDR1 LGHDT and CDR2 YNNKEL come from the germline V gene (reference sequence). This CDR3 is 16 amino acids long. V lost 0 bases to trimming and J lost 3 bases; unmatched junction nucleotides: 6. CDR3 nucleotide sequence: TGTGCCAGCAGCCAAGAGTGGACAGGGTTGGACTATGGCTACACCTTC. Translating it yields CASSQEWTGLDYGYTF. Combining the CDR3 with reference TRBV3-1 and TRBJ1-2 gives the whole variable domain DTAVSQTPKYLVTQMGNDKSIKCEQNLGHDTMYWYKQDSKKFLKIMFSYNNKELIINETVPNRFSPKSPDKAHLNLHINSLELGDSAVYFCASSQEWTGLDYGYTFGSGTRLTVV.

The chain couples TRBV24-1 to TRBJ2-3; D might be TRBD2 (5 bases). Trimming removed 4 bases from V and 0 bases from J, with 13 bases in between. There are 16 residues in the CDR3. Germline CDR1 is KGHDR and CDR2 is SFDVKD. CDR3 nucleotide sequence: TGTGCCACCAGTGAAGGGCCAACTAGTAGCACAGATACGCAGTATTTT. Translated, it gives CATSEGPTSSTDTQYF.

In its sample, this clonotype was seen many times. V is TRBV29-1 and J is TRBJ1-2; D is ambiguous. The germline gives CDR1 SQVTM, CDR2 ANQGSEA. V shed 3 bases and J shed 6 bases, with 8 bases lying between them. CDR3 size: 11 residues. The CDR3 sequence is CSVDSNHGYTF. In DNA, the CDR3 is TGCAGCGTTGATTCCAACCATGGCTACACCTTC.

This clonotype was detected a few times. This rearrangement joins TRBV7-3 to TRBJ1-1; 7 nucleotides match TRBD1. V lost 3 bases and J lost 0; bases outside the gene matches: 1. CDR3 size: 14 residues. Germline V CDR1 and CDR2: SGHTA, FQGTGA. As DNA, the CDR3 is TGTGCCAGCAGCTTGGACAGGATGAACACTGAAGCTTTCTTT. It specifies CASSLDRMNTEAFF.

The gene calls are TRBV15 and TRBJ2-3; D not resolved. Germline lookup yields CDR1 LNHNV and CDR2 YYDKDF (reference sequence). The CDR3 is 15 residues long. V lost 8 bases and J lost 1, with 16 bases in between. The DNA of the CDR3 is TGTGCCACCGGAGAATCTTTTACAGGCACAGATACGCAGTATTTT. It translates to CATGESFTGTDTQYF.

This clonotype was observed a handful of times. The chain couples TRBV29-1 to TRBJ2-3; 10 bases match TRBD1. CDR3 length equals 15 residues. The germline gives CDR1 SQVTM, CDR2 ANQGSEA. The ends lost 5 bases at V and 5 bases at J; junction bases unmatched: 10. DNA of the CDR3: TGCAGCGTTCTTGACCCGACAGGGGGCGGAGATACGCAGTATTTT. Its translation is CSVLDPTGGGDTQYF.

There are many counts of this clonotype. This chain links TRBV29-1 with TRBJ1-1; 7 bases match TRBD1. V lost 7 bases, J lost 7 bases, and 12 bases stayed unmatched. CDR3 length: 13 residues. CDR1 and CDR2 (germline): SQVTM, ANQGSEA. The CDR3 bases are TGCAGCGGCCTTAACAGGGGAGGTGGTGAAGCTTTCTTT. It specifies CSGLNRGGGEAFF.

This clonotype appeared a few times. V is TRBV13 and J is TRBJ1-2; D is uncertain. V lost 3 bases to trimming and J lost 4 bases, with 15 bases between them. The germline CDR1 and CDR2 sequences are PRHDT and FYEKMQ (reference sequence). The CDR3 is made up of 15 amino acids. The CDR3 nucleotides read TGTGCCAGCAGCTTTGGACGGGGTTTGGGCTATGGCTACACCTTC. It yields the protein CASSFGRGLGYGYTF.

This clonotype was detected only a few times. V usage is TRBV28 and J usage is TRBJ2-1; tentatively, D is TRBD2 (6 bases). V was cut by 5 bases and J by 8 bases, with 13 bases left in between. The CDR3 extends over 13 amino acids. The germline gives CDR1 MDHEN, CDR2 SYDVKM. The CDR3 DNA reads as TGTGCCAGCAGTGACGTGGAGGGCGATGAGCAGTTCTTC. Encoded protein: CASSDVEGDEQFF.